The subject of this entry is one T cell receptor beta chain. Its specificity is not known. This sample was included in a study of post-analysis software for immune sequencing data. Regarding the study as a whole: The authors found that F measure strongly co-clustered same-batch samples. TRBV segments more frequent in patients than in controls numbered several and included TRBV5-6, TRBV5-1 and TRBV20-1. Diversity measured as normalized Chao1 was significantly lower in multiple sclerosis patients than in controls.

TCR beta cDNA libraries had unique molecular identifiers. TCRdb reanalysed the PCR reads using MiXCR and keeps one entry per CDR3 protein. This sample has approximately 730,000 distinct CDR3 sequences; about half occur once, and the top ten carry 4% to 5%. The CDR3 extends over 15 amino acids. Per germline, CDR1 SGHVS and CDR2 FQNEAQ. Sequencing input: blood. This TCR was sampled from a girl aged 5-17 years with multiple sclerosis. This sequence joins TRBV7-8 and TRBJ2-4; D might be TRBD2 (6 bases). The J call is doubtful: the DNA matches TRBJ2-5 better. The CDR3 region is CASSLADGGVETQYF. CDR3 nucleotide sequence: TGTGCCAGCAGCTTAGCGGACGGAGGGGTGGAGACCCAGTACTTC.